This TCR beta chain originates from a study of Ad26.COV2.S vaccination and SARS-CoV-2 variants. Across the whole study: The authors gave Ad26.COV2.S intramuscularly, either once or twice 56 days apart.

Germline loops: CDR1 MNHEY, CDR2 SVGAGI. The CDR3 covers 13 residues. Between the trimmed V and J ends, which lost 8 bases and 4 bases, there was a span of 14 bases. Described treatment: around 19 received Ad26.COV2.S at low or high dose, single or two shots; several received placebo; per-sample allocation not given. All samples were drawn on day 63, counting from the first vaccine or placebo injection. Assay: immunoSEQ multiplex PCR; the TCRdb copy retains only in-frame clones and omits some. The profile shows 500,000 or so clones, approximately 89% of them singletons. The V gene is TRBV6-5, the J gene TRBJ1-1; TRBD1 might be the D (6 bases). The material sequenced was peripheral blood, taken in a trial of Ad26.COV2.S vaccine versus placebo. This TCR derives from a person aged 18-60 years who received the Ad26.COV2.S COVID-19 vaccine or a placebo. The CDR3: CASAPGGGTEAFF. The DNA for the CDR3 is TGTGCCAGCGCCCCGGGAGGGGGCACTGAAGCTTTCTTT.